The 25 T cell receptor beta chains presented below share a single source sample, sequenced in a study of blood T cell repertoires in COVID-19. The data were produced by immunoSEQ multiplex PCR, yet TCRdb's version contains in-frame clones alone and is incomplete. The sample contains roughly 60,000 clones, 87% of which appear only once. The sample comprised peripheral blood. Source of these receptors: a human donor with acute or convalescent COVID-19. The donor label of this sample is uncertain.

The V gene is TRBV6-4, the J gene TRBJ1-1; 12 nucleotides align to TRBD1. Germline trimming cut 6 bases from V and 10 bases from J; bases unmatched to any gene: 6. Germline CDR1 and CDR2: MRHNA and SNTAGT. This CDR3 spans 13 amino acids. The CDR3 coding sequence is TGTGCCAGCAGAGGGGACAGGGGGCGGAGAGCTTTCTTT. It codes for CASRGDRGRRAFF.

The V and J genes are TRBV24-1 and TRBJ2-1; 13 bases align to TRBD2. Germline loops: CDR1 KGHDR, CDR2 SFDVKD. J lost 7 bases, V lost 4 bases, and 9 bases had no gene match. The CDR3 is 17 amino acids. The CDR3 sequence is CATSESGLAGRGNEQFF. For the CDR3, the DNA is TGTGCCACCAGTGAATCGGGACTAGCGGGGCGGGGGAATGAGCAGTTCTTC.

The gene calls are TRBV10-1 and TRBJ2-2; 7 bases agree with TRBD1. The germline gives CDR1 WNHNN, CDR2 SYGVQD (reference sequence). J gave up 7 bases and V 4 bases, and 9 bases lay outside the gene matches. The CDR3 is made up of 15 amino acids. The CDR3 region is CASSAARGMVGELFF. The CDR3 DNA sequence: TGCGCCAGCAGTGCGGCCAGGGGGATGGTCGGGGAGCTGTTTTTT.

The chain combines TRBV19 with TRBJ2-7; TRBD1 aligns across 7 bases. J gave up 2 bases and V 5 bases, and 9 bases lay outside the gene matches. CDR1 and CDR2 (germline): LNHDA, SQIVND (reference sequence). The length of the CDR3 is 15 residues. In nucleotides, the CDR3 is TGTGCCAGTAGTTTGGGACAGCGACCGGCCTACGAGCAGTACTTC. Translated, it gives CASSLGQRPAYEQYF.

The chain employs TRBV3-1 (or the pseudogene TRBV3-2) and TRBJ2-3, with TRBD2 matching over 11 bases. V shed 3 bases, J shed 4 bases, and the junction held 6 bases outside the gene matches. The CDR3 has 16 amino acids. The germline V gene encodes CDR1 LGHDT and CDR2 YNNKEL (reference sequence). Here the CDR3 DNA reads TGTGCCAGCAGCCACCCACTAGCGGGAGTATCAGATACGCAGTATTTT. Encoded protein: CASSHPLAGVSDTQYF.

This chain links TRBV12-3 or TRBV12-4 with TRBJ2-3; no firm D call. V was pared by 7 bases and J by 8 bases, with 10 bases between. The CDR3 is made up of 11 amino acids. CDR3 coding DNA: TGTGCCAGCAACGTATTCAGTACGCAGTATTTT. Its protein is CASNVFSTQYF.

This sequence joins TRBV3-1 (or the pseudogene TRBV3-2) and TRBJ2-1, with 10 bases matching TRBD2. The germline gives CDR1 LGHDT, CDR2 YNNKEL (reference sequence). The length of the CDR3 is 14 residues. The V segment lost 5 bases and the J segment 7 bases; nucleotides outside the gene matches: 5. The CDR3 DNA is TGTGCCAGCAGCAAAGCGGGAGGGACGAATGAGCAGTTCTTC. This translates into CASSKAGGTNEQFF.

The CDR3 nucleotides are TGTGCCAGCAGTTTCACAGGGGGCTTATACGAGCAGTACGTC. It codes for CASSFTGGLYEQYV. V is TRBV28 and J is TRBJ2-7; TRBD1 matches 9 bases. Germline assignment: CDR1 MDHEN and CDR2 SYDVKM. The CDR3 contains 14 residues. The V gene end was trimmed by 3 bases and the J gene end by 4 bases; junction bases not matched to a gene: 4.

This rearrangement joins TRBV10-1 to TRBJ2-1; TRBD2 matches 10 bases. Germline CDR1 WNHNN, CDR2 SYGVQD (reference sequence). The CDR3 spans 16 residues. Trimming at V came to 0 bases and at J to 7 bases, leaving 6 bases not matched to a gene. The CDR3 coding sequence is TGCGCCAGCAGTGAGTCGCGACTAGCGGGCTCAAATGAGCAGTTCTTC. Translating gives CASSESRLAGSNEQFF.

The chain links TRBV7-8 to TRBJ2-7, with 7 bases lining up with TRBD1. The ends lost 4 bases at V and 2 bases at J; junction bases unmatched: 11. This CDR3 comprises 16 residues. Germline-derived CDR1 and CDR2 are SGHVS and FQNEAQ. The CDR3: CASSSDRVLFAYEQYF. The CDR3 nucleotides are TGTGCCAGCAGCTCCGACAGGGTCCTTTTCGCCTACGAGCAGTACTTC.

This clone has more than one count but fewer than ten. The CDR3 nucleotides are TGTGCCAGCAGTCCCCCGACAGGGAACGAGCAGTACTTC. Residues: CASSPPTGNEQYF. J is TRBJ2-7 and V is TRBV2, with 7 bases aligning to TRBD1. Germline CDR1 and CDR2: SNHLY and FYNNEI. This CDR3 comprises 13 residues. The junction had 6 bases not matched to a gene; V was cut back by 5 bases and J by 5 bases.

The chain is built from TRBV6-4 and TRBJ2-2, with D possibly being TRBD2 (6 bases). CDR3 length: 14 amino acids. Trimming took 5 bases from V and 5 from J, leaving 12 bases between them. In germline, CDR1 is MRHNA, CDR2 SNTAGT. Here the CDR3 DNA reads TGTGCCAGCAGTACGACTAGTCCGACCGGGGAGCTGTTTTTT. As protein: CASSTTSPTGELFF.

The rearrangement joins TRBV25-1 to TRBJ1-3; the match to TRBD1 covers 8 bases. CDR1 and CDR2 from the germline V gene are MGHDK and SYGVNS. CDR3 length equals 14 residues. V was clipped by 2 bases and J by 8 bases; unmatched bases: 5. The CDR3, as DNA: TGTGCCAGCAGTGAAGACAGGGGCGGGGACACCATATATTTT. Protein: CASSEDRGGDTIYF.

The rearrangement links TRBV27 to TRBJ2-1, with 11 bases lining up with TRBD1. Germline V gives CDR1 MNHEY, CDR2 SMNVEV (reference sequence). The CDR3 loop spans 17 amino acids. V lost 6 bases to trimming and J lost 1 base; unmatched junction nucleotides: 8. The CDR3 DNA reads as TGTGCCAGCAGGGGACAGGGGGGAAGATCATCCTACAATGAGCAGTTCTTC. Translated, it gives CASRGQGGRSSYNEQFF.

By proportion, this clone is medium-sized. The V call is TRBV7-9, the J call TRBJ2-5; 8 nucleotides agree with TRBD2. Per germline, CDR1 SEHNR and CDR2 FQNEAQ (reference sequence). CDR3 length equals 15 residues. Unmatched junction bases numbered 8, after V lost 3 bases and J lost 5 bases. CDR3 sequence (DNA): TGTGCCAGCAGCTTGGGGACTAGGGGTGGGGAGACCCAGTACTTC. Translation gives CASSLGTRGGETQYF.

The chain joins TRBV3-1 (or the pseudogene TRBV3-2) to TRBJ2-6; TRBD1 agrees at 8 bases. Trimming removed 4 bases from V and 0 bases from J; junction bases left unmatched: 8. Germline-derived CDR1 and CDR2 are LGHDT and YNNKEL (reference sequence). The length of the CDR3 is 18 residues. Written as DNA, the CDR3 is TGTGCCAGCAGCCTCCTAGGACAGGGAGGCTCTGGGGCCAACGTCCTGACTTTC. Residues: CASSLLGQGGSGANVLTF.

This rearrangement joins TRBV29-1 to TRBJ2-3; 7 bases are shared with TRBD2. The germline gives CDR1 SQVTM, CDR2 ANQGSEA. The CDR3 length is 14 residues. Trimming removed 3 bases from V and 1 base from J; junction bases left unmatched: 4. The CDR3 DNA sequence: TGCAGCGTTGAGGGTAGCGGGCGCACAGATACGCAGTATTTT. As protein: CSVEGSGRTDTQYF.

This clone was counted a single time. J is TRBJ1-1 and V is TRBV19; D is perhaps TRBD1 (5 bases). This CDR3 has 14 amino acids. The V gene lost 5 bases and the J gene lost 0 bases, with 10 bases spanning the gap. Germline CDR1 is LNHDA and CDR2 is SQIVND (reference sequence). The CDR3 is CASSGAVLNTEAFF. The CDR3 bases are TGTGCCAGTAGTGGGGCGGTCCTGAACACTGAAGCTTTCTTT.

The J gene is TRBJ1-4, the V gene TRBV18; the D gene is possibly TRBD1 (6 bases). The V end lost 3 bases, the J end lost 3 bases, and 11 bases lay between the germline ends. CDR3 length: 15 amino acids. Germline lookup yields CDR1 KGHSH and CDR2 LQKENI. As DNA, the CDR3 is TGTGCCAGCTCACCCCCCGCAGGGGCTAATGAAAAACTGTTTTTT. This encodes CASSPPAGANEKLFF.

The V call is TRBV3-1 (or the pseudogene TRBV3-2), the J call TRBJ1-1; perhaps TRBD1 as D (6 bases). CDR1 and CDR2 from the germline V gene are LGHDT and YNNKEL (reference sequence). V dropped 5 bases and J dropped 5 bases, with 12 bases sitting between them. The CDR3 length is 13 residues. The CDR3 DNA sequence: TGTGCCAGCAGCGAAACAGGGCGGACTGAAGCTTTCTTT. This gives the protein CASSETGRTEAFF.

The V call is TRBV10-3, the J call TRBJ1-2; 8 bases are a match to TRBD1. Per the germline V gene, CDR1 is ENHRY and CDR2 is SYGVKD. Losses at the gene ends were 5 bases for V and 5 bases for J; bases not matched to a gene: 4. CDR3 length: 13 amino acids. The CDR3 loop reads CAISQTGVYGYTF. The CDR3 DNA sequence: TGTGCCATCAGTCAGACAGGGGTGTATGGCTACACCTTC.

CDR3 nucleotide sequence: TGTGCCAGTAGTATTGTCACAGGCGGTGGAAACACCATATATTTT. Protein: CASSIVTGGGNTIYF. The J gene is TRBJ1-3, the V gene TRBV19, with a weak D call TRBD1 (5 bases). Per the germline V gene, CDR1 is LNHDA and CDR2 is SQIVND (reference sequence). This CDR3 is 15 amino acids long. Trimming removed 3 bases from V and 3 bases from J, with 12 bases in between.

This chain uses TRBV3-1 (or the pseudogene TRBV3-2) with TRBJ1-1; D is unresolved. In germline, CDR1 is LGHDT, CDR2 YNNKEL (reference sequence). The CDR3 has 12 residues. V lost 4 bases to trimming and J lost 1 base, with 4 bases between them. The CDR3: CASSRANTEAFF. In DNA form, the CDR3 reads TGTGCCAGCAGCCGGGCGAACACTGAAGCTTTCTTT.

This chain links TRBV7-3 with TRBJ2-1; D not resolved. CDR3 length equals 15 residues. Germline loops: CDR1 SGHTA, CDR2 FQGTGA. Trimming cost V 5 bases and J 3 bases, with 14 bases left between them. For the CDR3, the DNA is TGTGCCAGCAGCCGCTCGCGGAGCCTCTACAATGAGCAGTTCTTC. Its protein product is CASSRSRSLYNEQFF.

The V gene is TRBV6-5, the J gene TRBJ2-7; D is possibly TRBD1 (5 bases). Trimming stripped 0 bases from V and 2 bases from J, with 8 bases between. Germline lookup yields CDR1 MNHEY and CDR2 SVGAGI. This CDR3 spans 14 amino acids. CDR3 DNA: TGTGCCAGCAGTTACTCGATGACAGCCTACGAGCAGTACGTC. Translated: CASSYSMTAYEQYV.